These 7 T cell receptor beta chains came from one sample sequenced in a study of T cells in Graves' hyperthyroidism and ophthalmopathy. RNA transcripts provided the source from which TCR beta CDR3 regions were amplified. The study used the HTBI primer set for a first-round RT-PCR of the TCR CDR3. MiXCR, applied by TCRdb to the multiplex PCR reads, yields one record per CDR3 protein. The sample gives about 660,000 distinct CDR3 sequences, 45% of which show up once; about 7% is in the top ten. The sample taken for sequencing was peripheral blood or thyroid tissue (not recorded which). The source is an adult man with Graves' disease, either hyperthyroidism or ophthalmopathy (not recorded which).

This clonotype was observed at least ten times. Just one base apart from a much larger clone, this may be a read error. The J gene is TRBJ2-7, the V gene TRBV2; D gene uncertain. The CDR3 loop spans 12 amino acids. Trimming took off 6 bases at V and 0 bases at J, with 6 bases between the two ends. Germline assignment: CDR1 SNHLY and CDR2 FYNNEI. The CDR3 sequence is CASRLSSYEQYF. In DNA form, the CDR3 reads TGTGCCAGCAGACTGAGCTCCTACGAGCAGTACTTC.

The sample holds a few counts of this clonotype. V is TRBV7-9 and J is TRBJ2-7; 7 bases agree with TRBD1. CDR1 is SEHNR and CDR2 is FQNEAQ in the germline V gene (reference sequence). The CDR3 totals 15 residues. With 5 bases clipped from V and 0 bases from J, the junction kept 7 bases outside the gene matches. CDR3 loop: CASSLSRGSSYEQYF. The CDR3 DNA is TGTGCCAGCAGCCTGTCCAGGGGGAGCTCCTACGAGCAGTACTTC.

V usage is TRBV5-1 and J usage is TRBJ1-6; D is possibly TRBD1 (5 bases). The CDR3 covers 16 residues. Germline loops: CDR1 SGHRS, CDR2 YFSETQ. V was cut by 2 bases and J by 4 bases, with 13 bases left in between. CDR3 nucleotide sequence: TGCGCCAGCAGCTTACTCGACAGCGTGTATAATTCACCCCTCCACTTT. Protein: CASSLLDSVYNSPLHF.

The chain joins TRBV29-1 to TRBJ1-3; TRBD1 matches 7 bases. Germline V gene lookup returns CDR1 SQVTM and CDR2 ANQGSEA. V shed 5 bases, J shed 4 bases, and the junction held 2 bases outside the gene matches. This CDR3 is built from 12 residues. The CDR3 DNA sequence: TGCAGCGTTACGACAGGGGGAAACACCATATATTTT. It codes for CSVTTGGNTIYF.

The chain carries TRBV12-3 or TRBV12-4 and TRBJ1-5; 9 nucleotides match TRBD1. The CDR3 covers 14 residues. Trimming removed 6 bases from V and 6 bases from J; junction bases left unmatched: 6. CDR3 in amino acids: CASRRTGASQPQHF. CDR3 bases: TGTGCCAGCAGACGGACAGGGGCCAGTCAGCCCCAGCATTTT.

About this clonotype itself: The CDR3 carries no conserved terminal phenylalanine or tryptophan, so it likely arises from a read error. The chain has TRBV20-1 and TRBJ2-7, with 8 bases fitting TRBD2. V lost 8 bases and J lost 1; bases outside the gene matches: 7. This CDR3 contains 13 residues. CDR1 is DFQATT and CDR2 is SNEGSKA in the germline V gene (reference sequence). The CDR3 protein is CSSSGRGSYEQYS. The CDR3 DNA reads TGCAGTTCCAGCGGGAGAGGGTCCTACGAGCAGTACTCC.

V is TRBV10-3 and J is TRBJ1-5; D unresolved. This CDR3 has 14 amino acids. Trimming removed 3 bases at V and 0 bases at J, with 6 bases between. Germline V gives CDR1 ENHRY, CDR2 SYGVKD. CDR3 amino acids: CAISDAYSNQPQHF. Here the CDR3 DNA reads TGTGCCATCAGTGACGCGTATAGCAATCAGCCCCAGCATTTT.